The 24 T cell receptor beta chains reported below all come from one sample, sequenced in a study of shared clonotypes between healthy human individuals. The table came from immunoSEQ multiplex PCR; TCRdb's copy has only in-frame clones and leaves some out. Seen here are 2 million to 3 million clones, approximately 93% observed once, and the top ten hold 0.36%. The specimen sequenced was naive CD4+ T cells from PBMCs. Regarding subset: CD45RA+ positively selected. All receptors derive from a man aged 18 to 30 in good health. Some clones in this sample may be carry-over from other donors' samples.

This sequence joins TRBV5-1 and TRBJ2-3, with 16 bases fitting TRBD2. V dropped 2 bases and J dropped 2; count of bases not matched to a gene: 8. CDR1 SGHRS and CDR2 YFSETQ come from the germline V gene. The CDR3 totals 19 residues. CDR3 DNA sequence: TGCGCCAGCAGCTTCTCCGGGACTAGCGGGAGGGCCTACACAGATACGCAGTATTTT. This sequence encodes CASSFSGTSGRAYTDTQYF.

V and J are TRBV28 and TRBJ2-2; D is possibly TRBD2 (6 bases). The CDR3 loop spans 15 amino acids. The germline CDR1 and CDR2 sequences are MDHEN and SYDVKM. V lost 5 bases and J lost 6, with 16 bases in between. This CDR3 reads CASSEGPPGAGELFF. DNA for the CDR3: TGTGCCAGCAGTGAGGGGCCCCCGGGGGCCGGGGAGCTGTTTTTT.

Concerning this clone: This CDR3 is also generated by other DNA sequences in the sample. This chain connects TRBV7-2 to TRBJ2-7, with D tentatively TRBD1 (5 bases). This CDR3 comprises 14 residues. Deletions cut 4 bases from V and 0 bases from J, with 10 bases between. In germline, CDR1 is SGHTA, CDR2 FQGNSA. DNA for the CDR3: TGTGCCAGCAGCTCCCAGGGTAGCTCCTACGAGCAGTACTTC. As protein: CASSSQGSSYEQYF.

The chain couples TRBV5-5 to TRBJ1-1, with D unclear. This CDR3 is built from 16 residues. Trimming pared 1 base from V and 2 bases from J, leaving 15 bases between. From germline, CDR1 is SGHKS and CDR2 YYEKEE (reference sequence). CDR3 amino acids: CASSLFSALSNTEAFF. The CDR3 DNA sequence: TGTGCCAGCAGCTTGTTTTCCGCTCTGTCCAACACTGAAGCTTTCTTT.

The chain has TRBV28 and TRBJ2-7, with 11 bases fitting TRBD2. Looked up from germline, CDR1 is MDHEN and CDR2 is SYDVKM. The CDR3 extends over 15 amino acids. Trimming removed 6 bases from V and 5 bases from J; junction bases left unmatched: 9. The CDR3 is CASSTSGRGGDEQYF. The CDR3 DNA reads TGTGCCAGCAGCACTAGCGGGAGAGGGGGAGACGAGCAGTACTTC. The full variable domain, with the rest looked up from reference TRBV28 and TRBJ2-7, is DVKVTQSSRYLVKRTGEKVFLECVQDMDHENMFWYRQDPGLGLRLIYFSYDVKMKEKGDIPEGYSVSREKKERFSLILESASTNQTSMYLCASSTSGRGGDEQYFGPGTRLTVT.

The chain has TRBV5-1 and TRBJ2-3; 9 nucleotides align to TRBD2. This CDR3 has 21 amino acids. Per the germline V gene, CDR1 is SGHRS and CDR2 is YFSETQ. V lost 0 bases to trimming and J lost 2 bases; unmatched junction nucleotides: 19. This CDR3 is CASSLVRASGAQLPFTDTQYF. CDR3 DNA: TGCGCCAGCAGCTTGGTTCGGGCTAGCGGGGCCCAGCTTCCTTTCACAGATACGCAGTATTTT. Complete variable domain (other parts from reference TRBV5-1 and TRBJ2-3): KAGVTQTPRYLIKTRGQQVTLSCSPISGHRSVSWYQQTPGQGLQFLFEYFSETQRNKGNFPGRFSGRQFSNSRSEMNVSTLELGDSALYLCASSLVRASGAQLPFTDTQYFGPGTRLTVL.

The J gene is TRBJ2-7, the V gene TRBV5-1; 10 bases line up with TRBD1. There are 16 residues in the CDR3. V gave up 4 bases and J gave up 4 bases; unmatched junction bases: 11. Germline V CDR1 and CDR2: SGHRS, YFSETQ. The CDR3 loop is CASSPRSTGGVYEQYF. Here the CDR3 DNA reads TGCGCCAGCAGCCCACGATCGACAGGGGGCGTATACGAGCAGTACTTC.

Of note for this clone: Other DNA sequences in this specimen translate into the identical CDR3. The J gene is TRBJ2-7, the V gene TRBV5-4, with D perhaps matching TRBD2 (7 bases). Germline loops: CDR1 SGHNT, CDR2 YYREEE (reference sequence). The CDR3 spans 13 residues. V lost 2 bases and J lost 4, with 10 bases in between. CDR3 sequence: CASSFGGRYEQYF. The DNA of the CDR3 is TGTGCCAGCAGCTTCGGGGGGCGATACGAGCAGTACTTC.

CDR3 protein: CASSGEGRGAQYF. The DNA of the CDR3 is TGTGCCAGCAGTGGTGAAGGTCGGGGTGCGCAGTATTTT. This chain joins TRBV2 and TRBJ2-3, with D perhaps TRBD2 (5 bases). The CDR3 spans 13 residues. Germline V gives CDR1 SNHLY, CDR2 FYNNEI. V was shortened by 4 bases and J by 10 bases, with 15 bases between the two germline ends.

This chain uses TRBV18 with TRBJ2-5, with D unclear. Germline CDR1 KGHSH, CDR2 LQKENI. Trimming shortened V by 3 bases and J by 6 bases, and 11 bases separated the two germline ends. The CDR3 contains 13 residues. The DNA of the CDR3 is TGTGCCAGCTCACCCCCGGGCATAAAGACCCAGTACTTC. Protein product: CASSPPGIKTQYF.

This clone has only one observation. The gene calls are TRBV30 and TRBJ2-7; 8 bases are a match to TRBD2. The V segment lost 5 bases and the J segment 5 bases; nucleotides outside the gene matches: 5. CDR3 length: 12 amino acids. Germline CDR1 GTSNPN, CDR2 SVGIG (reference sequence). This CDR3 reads CAWGPGGNEQYF. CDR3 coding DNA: TGTGCCTGGGGGCCGGGGGGGAACGAGCAGTACTTC.

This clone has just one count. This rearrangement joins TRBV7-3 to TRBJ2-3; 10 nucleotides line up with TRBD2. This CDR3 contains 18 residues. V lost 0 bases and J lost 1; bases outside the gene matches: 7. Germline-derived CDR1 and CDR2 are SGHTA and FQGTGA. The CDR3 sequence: CASSLTPETSGGTDTQYF. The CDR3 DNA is TGTGCCAGCAGCTTAACCCCCGAAACTAGCGGGGGCACAGATACGCAGTATTTT.

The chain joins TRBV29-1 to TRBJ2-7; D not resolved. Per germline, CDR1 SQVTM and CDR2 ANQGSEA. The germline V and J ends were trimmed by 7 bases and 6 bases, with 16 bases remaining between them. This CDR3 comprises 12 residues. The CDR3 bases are TGCAGCGGAGGCAGTGGGGAACGCGAGCAGTACTTC. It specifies CSGGSGEREQYF.

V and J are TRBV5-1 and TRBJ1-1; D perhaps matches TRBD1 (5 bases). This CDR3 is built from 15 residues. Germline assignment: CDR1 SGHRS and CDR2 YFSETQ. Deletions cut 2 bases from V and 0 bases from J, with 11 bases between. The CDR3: CASSLMTELNTEAFF. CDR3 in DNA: TGCGCCAGCAGCTTAATGACAGAACTGAACACTGAAGCTTTCTTT.

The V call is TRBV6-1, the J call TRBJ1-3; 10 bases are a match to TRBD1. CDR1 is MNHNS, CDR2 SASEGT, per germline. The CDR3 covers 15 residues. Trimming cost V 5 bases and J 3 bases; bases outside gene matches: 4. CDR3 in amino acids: CASSRGDRGGNTIYF. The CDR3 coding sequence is TGTGCCAGCAGTAGGGGGGACAGGGGTGGAAACACCATATATTTT.

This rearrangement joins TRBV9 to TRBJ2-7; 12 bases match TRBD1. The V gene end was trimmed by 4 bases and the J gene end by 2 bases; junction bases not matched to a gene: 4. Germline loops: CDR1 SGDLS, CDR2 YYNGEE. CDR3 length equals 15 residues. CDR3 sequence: CASSYRDRGPYEQYF. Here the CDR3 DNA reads TGTGCCAGCAGCTACCGGGACAGGGGGCCCTACGAGCAGTACTTC.

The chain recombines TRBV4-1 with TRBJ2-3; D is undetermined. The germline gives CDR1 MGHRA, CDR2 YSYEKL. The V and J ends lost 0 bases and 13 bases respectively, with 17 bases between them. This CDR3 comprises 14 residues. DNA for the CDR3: TGCGCCAGCAGCCAAGAGGCCCTGCCTGGGCGTAAGTATTTT. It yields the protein CASSQEALPGRKYF.

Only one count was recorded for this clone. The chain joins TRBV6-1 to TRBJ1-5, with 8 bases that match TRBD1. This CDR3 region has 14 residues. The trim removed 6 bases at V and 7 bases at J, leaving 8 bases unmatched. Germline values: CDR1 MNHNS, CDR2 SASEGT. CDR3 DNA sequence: TGTGCCAGCAGAACAGGGGGGACAATCCAGCCCCAGCATTTT. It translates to CASRTGGTIQPQHF.

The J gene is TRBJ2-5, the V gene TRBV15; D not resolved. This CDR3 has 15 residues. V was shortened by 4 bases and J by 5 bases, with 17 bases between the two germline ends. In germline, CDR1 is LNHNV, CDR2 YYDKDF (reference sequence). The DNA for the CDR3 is TGTGCCACCAGCATTAGCCCGGATAGGATTGAGACCCAGTACTTC. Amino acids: CATSISPDRIETQYF.

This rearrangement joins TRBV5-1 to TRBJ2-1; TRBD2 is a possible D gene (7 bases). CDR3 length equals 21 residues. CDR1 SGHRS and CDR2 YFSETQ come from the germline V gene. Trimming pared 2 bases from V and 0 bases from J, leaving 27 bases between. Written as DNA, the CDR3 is TGCGCCAGCAGCTTCGGGGGGACAAGTCTAGATTTACCGAGCTCCTACAATGAGCAGTTCTTC. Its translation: CASSFGGTSLDLPSSYNEQFF.

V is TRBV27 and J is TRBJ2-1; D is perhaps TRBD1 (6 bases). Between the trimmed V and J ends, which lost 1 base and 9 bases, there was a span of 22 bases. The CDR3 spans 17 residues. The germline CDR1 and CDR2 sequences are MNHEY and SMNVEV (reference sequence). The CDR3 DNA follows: TGTGCCAGCAGTTTATTCGGCAGGGACACGATCGCGGGTGAGCAGTTCTTC. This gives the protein CASSLFGRDTIAGEQFF.

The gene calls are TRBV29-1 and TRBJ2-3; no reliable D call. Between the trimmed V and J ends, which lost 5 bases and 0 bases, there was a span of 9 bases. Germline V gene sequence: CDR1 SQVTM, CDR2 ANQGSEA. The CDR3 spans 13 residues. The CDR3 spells CSVLVPSTDTQYF. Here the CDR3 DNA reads TGCAGCGTTTTAGTTCCTAGCACAGATACGCAGTATTTT.

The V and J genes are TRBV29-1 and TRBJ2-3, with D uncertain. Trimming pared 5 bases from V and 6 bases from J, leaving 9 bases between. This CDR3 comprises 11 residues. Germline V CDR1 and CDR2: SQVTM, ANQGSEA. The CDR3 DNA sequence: TGCAGCGTTTGGTCGCCGGATACGCAGTATTTT. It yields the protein CSVWSPDTQYF.

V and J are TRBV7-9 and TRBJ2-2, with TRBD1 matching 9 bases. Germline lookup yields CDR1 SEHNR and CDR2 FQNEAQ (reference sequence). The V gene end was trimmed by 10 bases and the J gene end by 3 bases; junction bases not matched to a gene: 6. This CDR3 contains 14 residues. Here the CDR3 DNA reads TGTGCCAAAGCGCGGGACAGGGACACCGGGGAGCTGTTTTTT. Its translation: CAKARDRDTGELFF.